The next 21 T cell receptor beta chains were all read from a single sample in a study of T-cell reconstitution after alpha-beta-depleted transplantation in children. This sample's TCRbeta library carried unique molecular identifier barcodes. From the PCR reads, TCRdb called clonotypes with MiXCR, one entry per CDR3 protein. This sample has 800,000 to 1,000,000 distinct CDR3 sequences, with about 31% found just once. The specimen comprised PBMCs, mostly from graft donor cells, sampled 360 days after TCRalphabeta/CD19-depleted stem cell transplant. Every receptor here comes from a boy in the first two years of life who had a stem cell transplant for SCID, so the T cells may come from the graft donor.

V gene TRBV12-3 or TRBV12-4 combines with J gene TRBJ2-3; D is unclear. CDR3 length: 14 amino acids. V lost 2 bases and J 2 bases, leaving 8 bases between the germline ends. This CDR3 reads CASSLWHFTDTQYF. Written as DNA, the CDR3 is TGTGCCAGCAGTTTATGGCACTTCACAGATACGCAGTATTTT.

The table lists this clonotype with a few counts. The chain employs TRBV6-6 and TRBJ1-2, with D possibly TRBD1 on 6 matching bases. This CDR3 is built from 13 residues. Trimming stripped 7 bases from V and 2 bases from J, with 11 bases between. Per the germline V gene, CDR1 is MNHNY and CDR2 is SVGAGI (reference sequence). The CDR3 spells CASIPTGNYGYTF. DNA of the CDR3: TGTGCCAGCATCCCAACAGGGAACTATGGCTACACCTTC.

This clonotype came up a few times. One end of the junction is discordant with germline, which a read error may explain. This CDR3 reads CASSLYGLGTPEF. CDR3 nucleotides: TGTGCCAGCAGTTTATATGGACTCGGGACTCCTGAATTC. V and J are TRBV27 and TRBJ2-7, with D possibly being TRBD2 (6 bases). This CDR3 contains 13 residues. Germline V gives CDR1 MNHEY, CDR2 SMNVEV (reference sequence).

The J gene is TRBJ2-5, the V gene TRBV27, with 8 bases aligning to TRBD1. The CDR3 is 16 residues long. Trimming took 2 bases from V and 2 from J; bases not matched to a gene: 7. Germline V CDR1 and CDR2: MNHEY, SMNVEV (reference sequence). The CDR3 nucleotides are TGTGCCAGCAGTTTACTTGTCAGGGGGCAACAAGAGACCCAGTACTTC. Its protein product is CASSLLVRGQQETQYF.

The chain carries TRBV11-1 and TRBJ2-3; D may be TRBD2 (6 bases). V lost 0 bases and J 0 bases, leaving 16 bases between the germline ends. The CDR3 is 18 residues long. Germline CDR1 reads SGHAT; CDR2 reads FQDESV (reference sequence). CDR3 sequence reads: CASSLADGTRSSTDTQYF. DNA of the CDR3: TGTGCCAGCAGCTTAGCGGACGGGACTCGAAGCAGCACAGATACGCAGTATTTT.

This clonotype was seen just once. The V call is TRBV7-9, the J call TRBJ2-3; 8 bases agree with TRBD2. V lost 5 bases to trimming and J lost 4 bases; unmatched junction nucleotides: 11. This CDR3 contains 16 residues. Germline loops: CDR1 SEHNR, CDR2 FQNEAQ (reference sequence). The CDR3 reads CASSPPGLESADTQYF. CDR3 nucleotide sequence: TGTGCCAGCAGCCCCCCGGGACTAGAGTCCGCAGATACGCAGTATTTT.

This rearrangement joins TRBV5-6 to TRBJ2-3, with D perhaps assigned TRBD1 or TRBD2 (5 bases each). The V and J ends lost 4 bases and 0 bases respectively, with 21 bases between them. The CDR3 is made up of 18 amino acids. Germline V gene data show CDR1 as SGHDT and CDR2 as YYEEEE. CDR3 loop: CASSPYSLGTASTDTQYF. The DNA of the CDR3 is TGTGCCAGCAGCCCCTACTCTCTAGGGACGGCTAGCACAGATACGCAGTATTTT.

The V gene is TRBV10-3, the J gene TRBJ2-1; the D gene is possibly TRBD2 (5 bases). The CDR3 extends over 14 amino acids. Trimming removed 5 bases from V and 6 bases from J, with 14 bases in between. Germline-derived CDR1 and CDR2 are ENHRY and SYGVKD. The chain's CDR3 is CAISRNYEGNEQFF. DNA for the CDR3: TGTGCCATCAGTCGAAACTATGAGGGCAATGAGCAGTTCTTC.

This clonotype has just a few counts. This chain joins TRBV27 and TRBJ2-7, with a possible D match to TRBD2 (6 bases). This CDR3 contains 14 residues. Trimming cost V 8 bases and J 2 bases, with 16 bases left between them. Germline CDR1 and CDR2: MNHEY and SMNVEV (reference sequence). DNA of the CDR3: TGTGCCAGCTCTCTTTCGGGACTCACCTACGAGCAGTACTTC. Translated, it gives CASSLSGLTYEQYF.

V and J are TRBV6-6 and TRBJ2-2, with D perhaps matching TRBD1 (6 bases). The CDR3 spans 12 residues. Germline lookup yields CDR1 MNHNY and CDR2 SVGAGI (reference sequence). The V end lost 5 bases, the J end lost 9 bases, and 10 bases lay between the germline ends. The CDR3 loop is CASSRGFRELFF. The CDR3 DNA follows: TGTGCCAGCAGTAGGGGGTTCCGGGAGCTGTTTTTT.

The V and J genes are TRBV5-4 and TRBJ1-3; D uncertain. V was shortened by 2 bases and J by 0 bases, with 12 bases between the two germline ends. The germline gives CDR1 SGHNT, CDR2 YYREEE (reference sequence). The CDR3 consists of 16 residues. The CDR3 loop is CASSLNTGRSGNTIYF. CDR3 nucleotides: TGTGCCAGCAGCTTAAACACGGGTCGCTCTGGAAACACCATATATTTT.

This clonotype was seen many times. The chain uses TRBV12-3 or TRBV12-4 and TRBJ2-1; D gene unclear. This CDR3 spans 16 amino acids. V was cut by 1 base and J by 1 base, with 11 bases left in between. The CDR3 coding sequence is TGTGCCAGCAGTTTAGTTAACGTAGGTTCCTACAATGAGCAGTTCTTC. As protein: CASSLVNVGSYNEQFF.

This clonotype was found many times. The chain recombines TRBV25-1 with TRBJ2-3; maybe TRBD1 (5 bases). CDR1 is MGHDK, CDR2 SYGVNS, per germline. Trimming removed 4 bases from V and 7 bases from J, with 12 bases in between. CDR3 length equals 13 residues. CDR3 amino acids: CASSGGLRYTQYF. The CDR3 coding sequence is TGTGCCAGCAGTGGGGGCCTCCGATATACGCAGTATTTT.

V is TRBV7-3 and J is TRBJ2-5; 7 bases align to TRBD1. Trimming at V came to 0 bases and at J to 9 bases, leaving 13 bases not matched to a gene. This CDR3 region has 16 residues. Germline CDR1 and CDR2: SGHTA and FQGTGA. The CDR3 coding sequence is TGTGCCAGCAGCTTAACCCCGGACAGGTCCAAGAGGGCCCAGTACTTC. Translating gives CASSLTPDRSKRAQYF.

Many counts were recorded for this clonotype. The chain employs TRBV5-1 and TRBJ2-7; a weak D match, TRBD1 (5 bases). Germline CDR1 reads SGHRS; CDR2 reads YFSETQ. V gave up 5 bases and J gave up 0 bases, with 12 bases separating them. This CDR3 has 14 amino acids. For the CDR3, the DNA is TGCGCCAGCAGTAGGGGCAAAAGCTCCTACGAGCAGTACTTC. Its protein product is CASSRGKSSYEQYF. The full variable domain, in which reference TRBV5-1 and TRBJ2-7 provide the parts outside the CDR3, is KAGVTQTPRYLIKTRGQQVTLSCSPISGHRSVSWYQQTPGQGLQFLFEYFSETQRNKGNFPGRFSGRQFSNSRSEMNVSTLELGDSALYLCASSRGKSSYEQYFGPGTRLTVT.

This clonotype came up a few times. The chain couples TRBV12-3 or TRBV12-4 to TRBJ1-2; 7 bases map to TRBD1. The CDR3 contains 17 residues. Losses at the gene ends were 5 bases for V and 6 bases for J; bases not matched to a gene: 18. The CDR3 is CASSPMPLNRGKDGYTF. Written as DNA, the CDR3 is TGTGCCAGCAGTCCTATGCCTCTGAACAGGGGAAAGGATGGCTACACCTTC.

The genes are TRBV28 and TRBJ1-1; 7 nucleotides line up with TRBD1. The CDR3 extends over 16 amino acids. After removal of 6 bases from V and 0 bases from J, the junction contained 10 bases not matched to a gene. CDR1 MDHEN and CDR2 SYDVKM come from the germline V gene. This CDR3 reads CASSLARGQLNTEAFF. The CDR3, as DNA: TGTGCCAGCAGCCTTGCCCGGGGACAGCTGAACACTGAAGCTTTCTTT.

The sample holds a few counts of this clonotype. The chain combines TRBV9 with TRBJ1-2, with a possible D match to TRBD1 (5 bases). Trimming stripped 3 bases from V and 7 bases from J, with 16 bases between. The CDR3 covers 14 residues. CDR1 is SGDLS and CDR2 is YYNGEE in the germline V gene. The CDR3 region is CASSEFGGLGGYTF. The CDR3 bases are TGTGCCAGCAGCGAATTCGGGGGTTTAGGTGGCTACACCTTC. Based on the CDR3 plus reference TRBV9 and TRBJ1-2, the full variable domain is DSGVTQTPKHLITATGQRVTLRCSPRSGDLSVYWYQQSLDQGLQFLIQYYNGEERAKGNILERFSAQQFPDLHSELNLSSLELGDSALYFCASSEFGGLGGYTFGSGTRLTVV.

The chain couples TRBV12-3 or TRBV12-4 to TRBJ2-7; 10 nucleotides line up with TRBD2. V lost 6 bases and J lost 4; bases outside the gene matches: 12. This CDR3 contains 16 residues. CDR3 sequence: CASSLGLAGVGYEQYF. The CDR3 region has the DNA TGTGCCAGCAGCCTCGGGCTAGCGGGGGTGGGATACGAGCAGTACTTC.

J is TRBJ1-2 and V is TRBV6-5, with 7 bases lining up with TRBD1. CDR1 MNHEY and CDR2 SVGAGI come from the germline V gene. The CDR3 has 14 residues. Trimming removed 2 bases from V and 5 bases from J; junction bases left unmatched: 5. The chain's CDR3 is CASSYRTGMYGYTF. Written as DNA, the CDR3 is TGTGCCAGCAGTTACCGGACAGGAATGTATGGCTACACCTTC.

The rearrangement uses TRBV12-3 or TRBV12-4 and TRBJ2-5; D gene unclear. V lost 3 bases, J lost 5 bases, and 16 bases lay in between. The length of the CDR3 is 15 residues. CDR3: CASSFGRRTVETQYF. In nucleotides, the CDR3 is TGTGCCAGCAGTTTCGGCAGGAGAACCGTGGAGACCCAGTACTTC.